These 29 T cell receptor beta chains came from one sample sequenced in a study of control samples from healthy donors and cancer patients. Using immunoSEQ multiplex PCR, the repertoire was profiled, and TCRdb retains in-frame clones only, with some absent. The listing contains about 190,000 clones. Sequencing was performed on blood. These receptors were taken from a woman in her 30s in good health.

J is TRBJ2-1 and V is TRBV11-3; D possibly uses TRBD1 or TRBD2 (5 bases each). Germline CDR1 and CDR2: SGHNT and YENEEA. V gave up 1 base and J gave up 2 bases, with 18 bases separating them. The CDR3 has 18 amino acids. The CDR3 region is CASSLAGAGQITYNEQFF. CDR3 bases: TGTGCCAGCAGCTTAGCCGGGGCAGGGCAAATCACCTACAATGAGCAGTTCTTC.

This chain links TRBV5-1 with TRBJ2-5, with 7 bases matching TRBD2. The germline V gene encodes CDR1 SGHRS and CDR2 YFSETQ. This CDR3 is built from 15 residues. Trimming at V came to 4 bases and at J to 5 bases, leaving 11 bases not matched to a gene. In DNA, the CDR3 is TGCGCCAGCAGCCCAGGCACTAGCGTTTGGGAGACCCAGTACTTC. It specifies CASSPGTSVWETQYF.

The chain has TRBV19 and TRBJ2-3, with TRBD1 identical over 7 bases. Per the germline V gene, CDR1 is LNHDA and CDR2 is SQIVND (reference sequence). The CDR3 runs 19 residues. Losses at the gene ends were 5 bases for V and 8 bases for J; bases not matched to a gene: 25. The CDR3 reads CASSGGTGDVSGGHSTQYF. The CDR3 DNA follows: TGTGCCAGTAGTGGGGGAACAGGGGACGTTTCTGGGGGTCATTCTACGCAGTATTTT.

This sequence joins TRBV18 and TRBJ2-3, with unresolved D. V lost 2 bases, J lost 2 bases, and 14 bases lay in between. Germline V CDR1 and CDR2: KGHSH, LQKENI. The CDR3 is made up of 16 amino acids. CDR3 sequence: CASSPKSPAATDTQYF. In nucleotides, the CDR3 is TGTGCCAGCTCACCAAAATCTCCAGCCGCCACAGATACGCAGTATTTT. Complete variable domain (other parts from reference TRBV18 and TRBJ2-3): NAGVMQNPRHLVRRRGQEARLRCSPMKGHSHVYWYRQLPEEGLKFMVYLQKENIIDESGMPKERFSAEFPKEGPSILRIQQVVRGDSAAYFCASSPKSPAATDTQYFGPGTRLTVL.

This chain connects TRBV7-2 to TRBJ2-7; D tentatively fits TRBD1 or TRBD2 (5 bases each). With 5 bases removed from V and 0 bases from J, the gap between germline ends came to 14 bases. This CDR3 is built from 15 residues. Germline-derived CDR1 and CDR2 are SGHTA and FQGNSA. In DNA form, the CDR3 reads TGTGCCAGCAGCAGAGAACCGGGACCCTCCTACGAGCAGTACTTC. Translation gives CASSREPGPSYEQYF.

The V gene is TRBV7-3, the J gene TRBJ1-2, with D hard to call. The V gene lost 2 bases and the J gene lost 8 bases, with 18 bases spanning the gap. This CDR3 has 15 amino acids. Germline CDR1 is SGHTA and CDR2 is FQGTGA. For the CDR3, the DNA is TGTGCCAGCAGCTTAGGGGAGGATCCTTTCGGGGGCTACACCTTC. Protein product: CASSLGEDPFGGYTF.

The V gene is TRBV2, the J gene TRBJ2-1; 9 bases line up with TRBD2. The CDR3 loop spans 14 amino acids. Germline-derived CDR1 and CDR2 are SNHLY and FYNNEI. After removal of 6 bases from V and 1 base from J, the junction contained 1 base not matched to a gene. CDR3 in amino acids: CASRAGGSYNEQFF. In DNA form, the CDR3 reads TGTGCCAGCAGAGCGGGGGGATCCTACAATGAGCAGTTCTTC.

The CDR3 DNA reads as TGTGCCAGCAGTTATGAGTGGGGCACTGAAGCTTTCTTT. It translates to CASSYEWGTEAFF. This sequence joins TRBV6-4 and TRBJ1-1; D is unresolved. The CDR3 runs 13 residues. Trimming cost V 5 bases and J 4 bases, with 11 bases left between them. The germline V gene has CDR1 MRHNA and CDR2 SNTAGT.

A remark on this clone: The sample contains more than one DNA sequence encoding this CDR3. This chain links TRBV12-3 or TRBV12-4 with TRBJ2-5; no reliable D call. The V gene lost 2 bases and the J gene lost 2 bases, with 0 bases spanning the gap. This CDR3 spans 11 amino acids. CDR3 sequence: CASSLQETQYF. CDR3 coding DNA: TGTGCCAGCAGTTTACAAGAGACCCAGTACTTC.

The gene calls are TRBV11-3 and TRBJ2-7; D uncertain. Trimming shortened V by 1 base and J by 3 bases, and 7 bases separated the two germline ends. The CDR3 covers 13 residues. Per germline, CDR1 SGHNT and CDR2 YENEEA. In DNA, the CDR3 is TGTGCCAGCAGCTTAGGGGAACGCTACGAGCAGTACTTC. This gives the protein CASSLGERYEQYF.

The chain links TRBV7-9 to TRBJ1-4; D perhaps matches TRBD1 (5 bases). From germline, CDR1 is SEHNR and CDR2 FQNEAQ (reference sequence). V was shortened by 4 bases and J by 8 bases, with 14 bases between the two germline ends. The CDR3 runs 14 residues. The CDR3 reads CASSYGTELEKLFF. The CDR3 DNA reads TGTGCCAGCAGCTACGGGACGGAACTCGAAAAACTGTTTTTT.

The J gene is TRBJ2-1, the V gene TRBV7-8; 9 positions match TRBD1. Germline V gene sequence: CDR1 SGHVS, CDR2 FQNEAQ. V was clipped by 5 bases and J by 5 bases; unmatched bases: 7. This CDR3 is built from 15 residues. The DNA for the CDR3 is TGTGCCAGCAGCCCCCGGGACAGGGTCCACAATGAGCAGTTCTTC. Translated: CASSPRDRVHNEQFF.

The gene calls are TRBV5-1 and TRBJ2-1, with 13 positions matching TRBD2. Germline CDR1 reads SGHRS; CDR2 reads YFSETQ. CDR3 length equals 16 residues. J was trimmed by 5 bases and V by 4 bases; bases with no gene match: 6. CDR3 coding DNA: TGCGCCAGCAGCCACGGACTAGCGGGGGAGGACAATGAGCAGTTCTTC. Translated, it gives CASSHGLAGEDNEQFF.

This chain links TRBV5-5 with TRBJ2-5; the D call may be TRBD1 or TRBD2 (5 bases each). From germline, CDR1 is SGHKS and CDR2 YYEKEE (reference sequence). The CDR3 has 14 residues. Trimming cost V 4 bases and J 5 bases, with 15 bases left between them. The DNA of the CDR3 is TGTGCCAGCAGCCCGGGACGCACATGGGAGACCCAGTACTTC. Amino acids: CASSPGRTWETQYF. Based on the CDR3 plus reference TRBV5-5 and TRBJ2-5, the full variable domain is DAGVTQSPTHLIKTRGQQVTLRCSPISGHKSVSWYQQVLGQGPQFIFQYYEKEERGRGNFPDRFSARQFPNYSSELNVNALLLGDSALYLCASSPGRTWETQYFGPGTRLLVL.

The rearrangement uses TRBV2 and TRBJ1-4; D unclear. CDR1 and CDR2 from the germline V gene are SNHLY and FYNNEI. This CDR3 spans 15 amino acids. The V end lost 5 bases, the J end lost 3 bases, and 13 bases lay between the germline ends. The CDR3 bases are TGTGCCAGCAGTCCAGGTGGGCTACCTAATGAAAAACTGTTTTTT. As protein: CASSPGGLPNEKLFF. Full variable domain (outside the CDR3, taken from reference TRBV2 and TRBJ1-4): EPEVTQTPSHQVTQMGQEVILRCVPISNHLYFYWYRQILGQKVEFLVSFYNNEISEKSEIFDDQFSVERPDGSNFTLKIRSTKLEDSAMYFCASSPGGLPNEKLFFGSGTQLSVL.

This chain connects TRBV7-9 to TRBJ1-2, with D maybe TRBD1 (5 bases). This CDR3 spans 15 amino acids. Between the trimmed V and J ends, which lost 0 bases and 5 bases, there was a span of 13 bases. Germline V gives CDR1 SEHNR, CDR2 FQNEAQ (reference sequence). The CDR3 protein is CASSLAPGGRYGYTF. As DNA, the CDR3 is TGTGCCAGCAGCTTAGCGCCCGGGGGGAGGTATGGCTACACCTTC.

This rearrangement joins TRBV12-3 or TRBV12-4 to TRBJ2-1; D uncertain. The CDR3 spans 13 residues. Trimming removed 1 base from V and 7 bases from J, with 8 bases in between. The DNA of the CDR3 is TGTGCCAGCAGTTTAGTCCTCCCTAATGAGCAGTTCTTC. Translation gives CASSLVLPNEQFF.

The V gene is TRBV5-1, the J gene TRBJ2-2; 7 nucleotides line up with TRBD2. Germline V gene data show CDR1 as SGHRS and CDR2 as YFSETQ. With V trimmed by 7 bases and J by 3 bases, 3 bases remained unmatched. This CDR3 has 13 amino acids. The CDR3: CASAGEYTGELFF. CDR3 sequence (DNA): TGCGCCAGCGCGGGGGAGTACACCGGGGAGCTGTTTTTT.

CDR3 amino acids: CAIPRRKAFF. The CDR3 DNA follows: TGTGCCATTCCAAGACGAAAAGCTTTCTTT. J is TRBJ1-1 and V is TRBV10-3; no firm D call. The CDR3 is made up of 10 amino acids. Germline values: CDR1 ENHRY, CDR2 SYGVKD. Trimming left V 9 bases short and J 9 bases short, with 11 bases between.

The chain joins TRBV5-1 to TRBJ2-2, with D possibly being TRBD1 (5 bases). CDR1 and CDR2 (germline): SGHRS, YFSETQ. The V and J ends lost 1 base and 4 bases respectively, with 11 bases between them. The CDR3 runs 15 residues. As DNA, the CDR3 is TGCGCCAGCAGCTTGATAGGGGAAGGCACCGGGGAGCTGTTTTTT. Its translation: CASSLIGEGTGELFF.

The V gene is TRBV7-8, the J gene TRBJ1-1, with unresolved D. The germline gives CDR1 SGHVS, CDR2 FQNEAQ. The CDR3 sequence is 13 residues long. V dropped 4 bases and J dropped 0 bases, with 6 bases sitting between them. This CDR3 reads CASSSSLNTEAFF. Here the CDR3 DNA reads TGTGCCAGCAGCTCCTCTCTGAACACTGAAGCTTTCTTT. Full variable domain (rest looked up from reference TRBV7-8 and TRBJ1-1): GAGVSQSPRYKVAKRGQDVALRCDPISGHVSLFWYQQALGQGPEFLTYFQNEAQLDKSGLPSDRFFAERPEGSVSTLKIQRTQQEDSAVYLCASSSSLNTEAFFGQGTRLTVV.

V is TRBV5-3 and J is TRBJ1-6; D is ambiguous. TRBV5-3 is designated an ORF whose function remains uncertain. With 3 bases removed from V and 0 bases from J, the gap between germline ends came to 13 bases. The CDR3 consists of 17 residues. The CDR3 spells CARSSRTASSYNSPLHF. CDR3 bases: TGTGCCAGAAGCTCCCGGACGGCCAGCTCCTATAATTCACCCCTCCACTTT.

The gene calls are TRBV12-3 or TRBV12-4 and TRBJ1-1; D gene uncertain. V lost 4 bases to trimming and J lost 11 bases, with 17 bases between them. The CDR3 extends over 13 amino acids. CDR3 protein: CASSSFSVTDAFF. DNA for the CDR3: TGTGCCAGCAGTTCGTTCAGTGTCACGGACGCTTTCTTT.

The V gene is TRBV28, the J gene TRBJ1-1; 9 nucleotides align to TRBD1. The CDR3 runs to 16 residues. Germline V gene data show CDR1 as MDHEN and CDR2 as SYDVKM. V lost 5 bases to trimming and J lost 4 bases; unmatched junction nucleotides: 11. CDR3 in DNA: TGTGCCAGCAGTCTACGGACAGGGGAATTCGGCACTGAAGCTTTCTTT. Translated, it gives CASSLRTGEFGTEAFF.

About this clone itself: This sample also contains other DNA sequences that code for the same CDR3. The rearrangement joins TRBV28 to TRBJ1-1, with a tentative D call TRBD1 (6 bases). Germline lookup yields CDR1 MDHEN and CDR2 SYDVKM. The CDR3 has 14 amino acids. Between the trimmed V and J ends, which lost 3 bases and 2 bases, there was a span of 10 bases. The CDR3: CASSFGGQNTEAFF. CDR3 bases: TGTGCCAGCAGTTTTGGGGGACAAAACACTGAAGCTTTCTTT.

This chain connects TRBV7-9 to TRBJ2-7, with TRBD1 matching 9 bases. This CDR3 contains 16 residues. Germline CDR1 SEHNR, CDR2 FQNEAQ (reference sequence). Losses at the gene ends were 3 bases for V and 3 bases for J; bases not matched to a gene: 9. The DNA of the CDR3 is TGTGCCAGCAGCTTTCAGGGATACAGGGGGCTCTACGAGCAGTACTTC. Its translation is CASSFQGYRGLYEQYF.

This chain links TRBV7-8 with TRBJ1-1; D is unresolved. In germline, CDR1 is SGHVS, CDR2 FQNEAQ. V lost 3 bases and J lost 5, with 13 bases in between. There are 14 residues in the CDR3. CDR3 nucleotide sequence: TGTGCCAGCAGCTTGAGGCGAGGAGGGACTGAAGCTTTCTTT. It codes for CASSLRRGGTEAFF.

V usage is TRBV11-3 and J usage is TRBJ1-2; D is unresolved. The CDR3 has 17 amino acids. Germline V CDR1 and CDR2: SGHNT, YENEEA. The germline V and J ends were trimmed by 5 bases and 3 bases, with 22 bases remaining between them. CDR3 sequence (DNA): TGTGCCAGCAGCCGAGATTCGACCTCCTCAATTGACTATGGCTACACCTTC. Its translation: CASSRDSTSSIDYGYTF.

The chain employs TRBV2 and TRBJ2-7, with 10 positions matching TRBD2. The J segment lost 2 bases and the V segment lost 3 bases, leaving 4 bases of the junction unmatched. This CDR3 spans 15 amino acids. Per germline, CDR1 SNHLY and CDR2 FYNNEI. The CDR3 here is CASSEASGGPYEQYF. The CDR3 DNA reads TGTGCCAGCAGTGAGGCTAGCGGGGGACCCTACGAGCAGTACTTC.